This section outlines one TCR beta chain sequence together with its context. V was clipped by 9 bases and J by 1 base; unmatched bases: 13. Germline V gene sequence: CDR1 LGHNT, CDR2 FRNRAP. The length of the CDR3 is 16 residues. With 60 Vbeta and 13 Jbeta primers, the PCR was carried out. Using immunoSEQ multiplex PCR, the repertoire was profiled, and TCRdb retains in-frame clones only, with some absent. The table includes 170,000 or so clones, roughly 82% detected once. These data are taken from a study of cytomegalovirus exposure and HLA in healthy donors. This chain joins TRBV12-5 and TRBJ1-1, with TRBD1 matching 8 bases. The sample consisted of PBMCs. The receptor was isolated from a woman in her forties or fifties in good health and CMV-seronegative. In nucleotides, the CDR3 is TGTGCTAGAAATCACAGGGGGTGGGAGAAGAACACTGAAGCTTTCTTT. This translates into CARNHRGWEKNTEAFF.